This T cell receptor beta chain was captured in a study of blood T cell repertoires in COVID-19. Profiling relied on immunoSEQ multiplex PCR, and the TCRdb table lists in-frame clones only, not all of them. The data show around 250,000 clones, roughly 80% seen once. Enrollees, roughly 18 to 95 years old, lived in 24 US areas. This CDR3 comprises 15 residues. CDR1 and CDR2 (germline): GTSNPN, SVGIG (reference sequence). Unmatched junction bases numbered 8, after V lost 3 bases and J lost 7 bases. The sample consisted of PBMCs or T cells enriched from blood (not recorded which). This receptor was taken from a man aged 35-49 years who had been exposed to COVID-19. The chain is built from TRBV30 and TRBJ1-6, with 8 bases identical to TRBD1. The CDR3 nucleotides read TGTGCCTGGAGCTCTGGACAGGGACCCAATTCACCCCTCCACTTT. Amino acids: CAWSSGQGPNSPLHF. Full variable domain (outside the CDR3, taken from reference TRBV30 and TRBJ1-6): SQTIHQWPATLVQPVGSPLSLECTVEGTSNPNLYWYRQAAGRGLQLLFYSVGIGQISSEVPQNLSASRPQDRQFILSSKKLLLSDSGFYLCAWSSGQGPNSPLHFGNGTRLTVT.